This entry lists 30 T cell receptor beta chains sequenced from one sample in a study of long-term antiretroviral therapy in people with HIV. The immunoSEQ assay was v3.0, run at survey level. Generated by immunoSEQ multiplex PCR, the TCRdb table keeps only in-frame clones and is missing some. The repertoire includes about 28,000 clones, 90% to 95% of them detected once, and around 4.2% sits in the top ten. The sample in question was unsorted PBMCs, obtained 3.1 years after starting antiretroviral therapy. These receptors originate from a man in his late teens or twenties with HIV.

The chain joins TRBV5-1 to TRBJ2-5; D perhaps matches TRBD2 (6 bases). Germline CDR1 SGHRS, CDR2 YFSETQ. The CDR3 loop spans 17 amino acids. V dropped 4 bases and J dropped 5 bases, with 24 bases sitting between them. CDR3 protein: CASSPTPNSLGGETQYF. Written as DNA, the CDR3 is TGCGCCAGCAGCCCAACCCCAAACTCACTAGGAGGGGAGACCCAGTACTTC.

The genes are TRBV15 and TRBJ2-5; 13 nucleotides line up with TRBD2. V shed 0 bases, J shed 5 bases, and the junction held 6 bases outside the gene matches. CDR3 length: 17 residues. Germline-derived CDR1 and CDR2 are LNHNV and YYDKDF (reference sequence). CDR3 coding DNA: TGTGCCACCAGCAGAGAAGGACTAGCGGGAGTGTCGGAGACCCAGTACTTC. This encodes CATSREGLAGVSETQYF.

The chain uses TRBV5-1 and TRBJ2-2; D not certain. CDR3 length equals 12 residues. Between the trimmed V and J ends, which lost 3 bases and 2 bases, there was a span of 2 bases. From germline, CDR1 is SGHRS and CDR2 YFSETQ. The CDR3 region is CASSYNTGELFF. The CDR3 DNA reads TGCGCCAGCAGCTACAACACCGGGGAGCTGTTTTTT.

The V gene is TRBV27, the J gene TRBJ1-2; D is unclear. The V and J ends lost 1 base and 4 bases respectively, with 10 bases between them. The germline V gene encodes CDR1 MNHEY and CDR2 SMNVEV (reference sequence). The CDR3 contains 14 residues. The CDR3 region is CASSLFKGSYGYTF. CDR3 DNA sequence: TGTGCCAGCAGTTTATTTAAGGGTTCCTATGGCTACACCTTC.

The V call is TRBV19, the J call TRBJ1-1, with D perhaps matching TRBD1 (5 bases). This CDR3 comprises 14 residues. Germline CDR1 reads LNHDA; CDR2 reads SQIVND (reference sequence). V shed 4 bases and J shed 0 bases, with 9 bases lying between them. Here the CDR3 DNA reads TGTGCCAGTAGTAGGGGCGGCGTGAACACTGAAGCTTTCTTT. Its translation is CASSRGGVNTEAFF. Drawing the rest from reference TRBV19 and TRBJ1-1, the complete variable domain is DGGITQSPKYLFRKEGQNVTLSCEQNLNHDAMYWYRQDPGQGLRLIYYSQIVNDFQKGDIAEGYSVSREKKESFPLTVTSAQKNPTAFYLCASSRGGVNTEAFFGQGTRLTVV.

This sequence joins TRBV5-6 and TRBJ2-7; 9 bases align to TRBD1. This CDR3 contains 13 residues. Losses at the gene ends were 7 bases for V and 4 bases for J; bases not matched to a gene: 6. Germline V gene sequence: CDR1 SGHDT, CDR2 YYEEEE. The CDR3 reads CASFGQGNYEQYF. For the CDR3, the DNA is TGTGCCAGCTTCGGACAGGGGAATTACGAGCAGTACTTC.

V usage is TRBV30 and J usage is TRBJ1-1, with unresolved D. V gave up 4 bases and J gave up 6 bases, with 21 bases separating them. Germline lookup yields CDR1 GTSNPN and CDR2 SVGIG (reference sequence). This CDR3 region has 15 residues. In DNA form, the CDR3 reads TGTGCCTGGACGAGTTCGTTGACCCGCCGCGCTGAAGCTTTCTTT. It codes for CAWTSSLTRRAEAFF.

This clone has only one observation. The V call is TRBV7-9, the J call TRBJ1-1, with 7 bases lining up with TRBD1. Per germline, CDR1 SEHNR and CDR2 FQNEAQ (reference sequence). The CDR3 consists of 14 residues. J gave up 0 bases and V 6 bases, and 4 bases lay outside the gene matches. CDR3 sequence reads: CASRWDRLNTEAFF. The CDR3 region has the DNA TGTGCCAGCAGATGGGACAGATTGAACACTGAAGCTTTCTTT.

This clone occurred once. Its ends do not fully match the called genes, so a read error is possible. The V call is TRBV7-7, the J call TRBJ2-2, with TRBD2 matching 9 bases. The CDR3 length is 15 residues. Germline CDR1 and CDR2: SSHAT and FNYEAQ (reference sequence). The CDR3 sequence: CASSSDSGSGGELFF. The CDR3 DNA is TGTGCTAGCAGCTCCGATAGCGGGAGCGGCGGGGAGCTGTTTTTT.

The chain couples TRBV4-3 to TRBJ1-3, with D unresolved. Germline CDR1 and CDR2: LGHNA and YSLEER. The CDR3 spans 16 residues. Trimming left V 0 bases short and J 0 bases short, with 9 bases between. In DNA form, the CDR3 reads TGCGCCAGCAGCCAAGATGCGCAGGACTCTGGAAACACCATATATTTT. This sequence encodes CASSQDAQDSGNTIYF.

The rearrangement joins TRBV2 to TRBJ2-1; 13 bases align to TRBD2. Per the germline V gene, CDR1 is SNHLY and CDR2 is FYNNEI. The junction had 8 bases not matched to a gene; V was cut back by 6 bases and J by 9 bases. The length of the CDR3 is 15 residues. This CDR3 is CASSTSGRVRSEQFF. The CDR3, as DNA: TGTGCCAGCAGCACTAGCGGGAGGGTTCGGAGTGAGCAGTTCTTC.

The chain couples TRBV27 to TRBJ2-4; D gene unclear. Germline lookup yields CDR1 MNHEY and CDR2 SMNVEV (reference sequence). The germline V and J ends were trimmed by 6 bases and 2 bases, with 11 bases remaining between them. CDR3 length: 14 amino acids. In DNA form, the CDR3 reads TGTGCCAGCAGCCAAGGGTTTTCCAAAAACATTCAGTACTTC. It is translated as CASSQGFSKNIQYF.

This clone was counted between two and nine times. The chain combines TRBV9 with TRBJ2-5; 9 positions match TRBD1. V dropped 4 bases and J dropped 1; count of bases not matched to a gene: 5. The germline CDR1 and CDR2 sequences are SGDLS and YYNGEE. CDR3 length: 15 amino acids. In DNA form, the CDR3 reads TGTGCCAGCAGCCCACACAGGGGGCTCCAAGAGACCCAGTACTTC. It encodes CASSPHRGLQETQYF.

The CDR3 loop is CARREARERYNEQFF. DNA for the CDR3: TGCGCCAGAAGAGAAGCCCGGGAGCGGTACAATGAGCAGTTCTTC. This chain joins TRBV10-1 and TRBJ2-1, with D perhaps matching TRBD2 (6 bases). Trimming pared 9 bases from V and 4 bases from J, leaving 19 bases between. CDR3 length: 15 residues. Germline assignment: CDR1 WNHNN and CDR2 SYGVQD (reference sequence).

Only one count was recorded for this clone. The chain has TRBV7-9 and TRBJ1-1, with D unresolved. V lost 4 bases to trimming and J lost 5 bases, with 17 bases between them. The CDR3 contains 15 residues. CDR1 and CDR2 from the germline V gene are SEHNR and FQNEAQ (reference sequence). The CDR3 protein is CASSSPESGKTEAFF. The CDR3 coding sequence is TGTGCCAGCAGCTCGCCAGAATCCGGGAAAACTGAAGCTTTCTTT.

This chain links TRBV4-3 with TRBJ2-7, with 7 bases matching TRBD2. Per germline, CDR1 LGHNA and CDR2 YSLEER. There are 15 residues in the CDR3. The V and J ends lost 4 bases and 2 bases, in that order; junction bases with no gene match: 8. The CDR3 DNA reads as TGCGCCAGCAGCCTTACCTGGGGGGGTCCCTACGAGCAGTACTTC. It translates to CASSLTWGGPYEQYF.

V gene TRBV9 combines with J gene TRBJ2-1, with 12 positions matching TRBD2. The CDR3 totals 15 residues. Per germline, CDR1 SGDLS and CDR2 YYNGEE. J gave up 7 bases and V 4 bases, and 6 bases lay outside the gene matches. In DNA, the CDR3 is TGTGCCAGCAGCCCGAGGCTAGCGGGGGGGAATGAGCAGTTCTTC. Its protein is CASSPRLAGGNEQFF.

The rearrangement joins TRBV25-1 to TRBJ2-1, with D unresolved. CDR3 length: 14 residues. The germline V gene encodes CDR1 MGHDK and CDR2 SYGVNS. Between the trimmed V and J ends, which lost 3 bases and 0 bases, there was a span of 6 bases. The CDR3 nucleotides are TGTGCCAGCAGTGAGGGCGGCTCCTACAATGAGCAGTTCTTC. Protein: CASSEGGSYNEQFF.

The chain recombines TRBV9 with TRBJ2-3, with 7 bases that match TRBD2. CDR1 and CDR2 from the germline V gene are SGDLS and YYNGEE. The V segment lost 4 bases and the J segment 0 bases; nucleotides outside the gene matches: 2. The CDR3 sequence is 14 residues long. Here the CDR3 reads CASSRGDSTDTQYF. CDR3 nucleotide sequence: TGTGCCAGCAGCCGGGGGGATAGCACAGATACGCAGTATTTT.

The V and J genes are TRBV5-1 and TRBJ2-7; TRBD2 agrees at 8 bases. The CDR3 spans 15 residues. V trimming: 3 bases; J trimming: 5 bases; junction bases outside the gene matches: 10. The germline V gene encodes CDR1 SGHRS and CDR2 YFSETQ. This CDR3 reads CASSSHGAGDNEQYF. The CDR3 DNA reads TGCGCCAGCAGCTCCCATGGAGCGGGAGATAACGAGCAGTACTTC.

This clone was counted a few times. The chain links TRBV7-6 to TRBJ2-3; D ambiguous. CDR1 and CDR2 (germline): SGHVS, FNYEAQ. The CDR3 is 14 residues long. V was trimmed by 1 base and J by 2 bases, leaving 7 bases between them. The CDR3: CASSLEQNTDTQYF. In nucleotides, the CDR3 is TGTGCCAGCAGCTTAGAACAGAACACAGATACGCAGTATTTT. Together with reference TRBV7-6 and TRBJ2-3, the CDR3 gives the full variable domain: GAGVSQSPRYKVTKRGQDVALRCDPISGHVSLYWYRQALGQGPEFLTYFNYEAQQDKSGLPNDRFSAERPEGSISTLTIQRTEQRDSAMYRCASSLEQNTDTQYFGPGTRLTVL.

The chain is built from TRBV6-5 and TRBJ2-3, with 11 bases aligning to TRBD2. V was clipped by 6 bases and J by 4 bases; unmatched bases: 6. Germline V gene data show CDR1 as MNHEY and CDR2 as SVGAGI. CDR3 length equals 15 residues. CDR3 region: CASSPLAGGSDTQYF. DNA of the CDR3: TGTGCCAGCAGCCCCCTAGCGGGGGGCTCAGATACGCAGTATTTT.

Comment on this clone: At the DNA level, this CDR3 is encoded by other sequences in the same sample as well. CDR3 loop: CASSQERGAGIDTQYF. The DNA for the CDR3 is TGTGCCAGCAGCCAAGAACGGGGGGCAGGGATAGATACGCAGTATTTT. The rearrangement uses TRBV4-2 and TRBJ2-3; D may be TRBD2 (7 bases). Trimming shortened V by 0 bases and J by 5 bases, and 15 bases separated the two germline ends. Germline V gene sequence: CDR1 LGHNA, CDR2 YNFKEQ. This CDR3 region has 16 residues.

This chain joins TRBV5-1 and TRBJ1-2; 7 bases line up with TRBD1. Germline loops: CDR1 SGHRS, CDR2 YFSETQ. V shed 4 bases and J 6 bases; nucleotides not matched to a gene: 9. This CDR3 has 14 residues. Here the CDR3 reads CASSLPTGRDGYTF. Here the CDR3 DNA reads TGCGCCAGCAGCCTACCGACAGGGAGGGATGGCTACACCTTC.

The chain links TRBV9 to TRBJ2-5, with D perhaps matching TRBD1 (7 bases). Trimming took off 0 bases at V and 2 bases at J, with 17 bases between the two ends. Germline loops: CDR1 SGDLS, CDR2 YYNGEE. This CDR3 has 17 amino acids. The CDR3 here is CASSVDPAGGIQETQYF. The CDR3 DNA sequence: TGTGCCAGCAGCGTAGATCCCGCAGGGGGGATTCAAGAGACCCAGTACTTC.

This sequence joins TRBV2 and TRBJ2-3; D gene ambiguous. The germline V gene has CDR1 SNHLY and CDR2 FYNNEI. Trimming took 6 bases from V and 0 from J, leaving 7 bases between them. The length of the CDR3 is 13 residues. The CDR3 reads CASRSPSTDTQYF. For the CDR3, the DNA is TGTGCCAGCAGATCGCCGAGCACAGATACGCAGTATTTT.

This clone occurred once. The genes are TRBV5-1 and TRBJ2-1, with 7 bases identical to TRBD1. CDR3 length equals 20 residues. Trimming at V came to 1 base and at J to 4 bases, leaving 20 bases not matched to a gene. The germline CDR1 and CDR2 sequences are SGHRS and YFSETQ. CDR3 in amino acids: CASSLRLNRVGTAKYNEQFF. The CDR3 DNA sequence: TGCGCCAGCAGCTTGAGGTTAAACCGGGTGGGGACAGCAAAGTACAATGAGCAGTTCTTC.

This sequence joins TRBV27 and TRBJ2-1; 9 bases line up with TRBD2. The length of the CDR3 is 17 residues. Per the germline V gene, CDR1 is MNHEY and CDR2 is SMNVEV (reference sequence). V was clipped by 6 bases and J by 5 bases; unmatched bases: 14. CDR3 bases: TGTGCCAGCAGGGGAACCTTAGCGGGAGTATATAACAATGAGCAGTTCTTC. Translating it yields CASRGTLAGVYNNEQFF.

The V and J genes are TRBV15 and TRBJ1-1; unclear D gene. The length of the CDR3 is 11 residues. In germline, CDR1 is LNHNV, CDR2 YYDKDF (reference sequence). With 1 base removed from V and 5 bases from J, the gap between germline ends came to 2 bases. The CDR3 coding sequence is TGTGCCACCAGCAGAGGGACTGAAGCTTTCTTT. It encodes CATSRGTEAFF.

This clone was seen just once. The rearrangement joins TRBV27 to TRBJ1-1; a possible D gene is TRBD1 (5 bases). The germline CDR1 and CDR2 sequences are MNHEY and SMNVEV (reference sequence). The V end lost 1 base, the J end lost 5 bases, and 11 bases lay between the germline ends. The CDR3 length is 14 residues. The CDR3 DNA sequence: TGTGCCAGCAGTTTATGGCCCGGGGGGACTGAAGCTTTCTTT. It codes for CASSLWPGGTEAFF.